This record concerns one T cell receptor (beta chain) sequence. V was trimmed by 5 bases and J by 3 bases, leaving 10 bases between them. Germline V gene sequence: CDR1 SGHVS, CDR2 FNYEAQ. The CDR3 covers 13 residues. Treatment denoted: randomized to nivolumab then ipilimumab (arm A) or the reverse (arm B). Live CD3+CD8+ CD19− CD56− cells were sorted from PBMCs. The method was immunoSEQ multiplex PCR; TCRdb's version includes in-frame clones alone and lacks a portion of them. Seen here are 30,000 to 40,000 clones, about 88% observed once, and the top ten hold around an eighth. This sample was included in a study of sequential checkpoint blockade in melanoma.

The J gene is TRBJ1-1, the V gene TRBV7-6; unclear D gene. The TCR was taken from a human donor with melanoma. The material sequenced was CD8+ T cells sorted from blood (inferred from file names), taken from a patient given nivolumab and ipilimumab in sequence. CDR3 amino acids: CASSQAGYTEAFF. The CDR3 bases are TGTGCCAGCAGCCAAGCGGGGTACACTGAAGCTTTCTTT.